This T cell receptor beta chain appears in the sequencing data of a study of blood T cell repertoires in COVID-19. In germline, CDR1 is ENHRY, CDR2 SYGVKD. The CDR3 sequence is 16 residues long. Trimming took 2 bases from V and 4 from J; bases not matched to a gene: 9. Produced via immunoSEQ multiplex PCR; TCRdb's table is partial and in-frame only. The sample comprises about 400,000 clones, more than 80% of which are singletons, and almost 1.5% rests with the top ten. The chain recombines TRBV10-3 with TRBJ2-7, with 9 bases that match TRBD1. The receptor was derived from a woman in her twenties or thirties with active or convalescent COVID-19. Sequenced material: peripheral blood. CDR3 DNA: TGTGCCATCAGTGAGGCGACAGGGGGGAGCTATTACGAGCAGTACTTC. It specifies CAISEATGGSYYEQYF.